A single sample gave rise to the 22 T cell receptor beta chains below, sequenced in a study of cytomegalovirus exposure and HLA in healthy donors. PCR used 60 Vbeta primers and 13 Jbeta primers. Clones were sequenced by immunoSEQ multiplex PCR, and TCRdb holds only the in-frame ones, with some missing. The repertoire includes 150,000 or so clones, around four fifths of them detected once, and 1.4% to 1.5% sits in the top ten. Sequenced input: PBMCs. The receptors were gathered from a man aged 30 to 45 in good health and CMV-seropositive.

The J gene is TRBJ2-7, the V gene TRBV10-2; no clear D. The V end was cut by 3 bases, the J end by 3 bases, with 3 bases between. The CDR3 has 11 amino acids. In germline, CDR1 is WSHSY, CDR2 SAAADI. For the CDR3, the DNA is TGCGCCAGCAGTGACGGCTACGAGCAGTACTTC. Protein: CASSDGYEQYF.

Only a few counts were recorded for this clone. The chain uses TRBV14 and TRBJ1-1; weak D call: TRBD1 (5 bases). The CDR3 totals 14 residues. The germline V gene has CDR1 SGHDN and CDR2 FVKESK. The V end was cut by 5 bases, the J end by 3 bases, with 13 bases between. The chain's CDR3 is CASSGRVRDTEAFF. The CDR3 DNA sequence: TGTGCCAGCAGCGGCAGGGTTAGGGACACTGAAGCTTTCTTT.

The CDR3 nucleotides are TGTGCCAGCAGTCCGGGACAGGGGATCTTCTATGGCTACACCTTC. Residues: CASSPGQGIFYGYTF. The chain employs TRBV6-1 and TRBJ1-2; 10 nucleotides align to TRBD1. From germline, CDR1 is MNHNS and CDR2 SASEGT. The CDR3 loop spans 15 amino acids. Trimming at V came to 5 bases and at J to 4 bases, leaving 7 bases not matched to a gene.

The table lists this clone with a count of one. The chain links TRBV5-5 to TRBJ2-7; D perhaps matches TRBD1 (5 bases). The germline V gene encodes CDR1 SGHKS and CDR2 YYEKEE (reference sequence). The V and J ends lost 4 bases and 5 bases respectively, with 13 bases between them. The CDR3 totals 13 residues. The CDR3, as DNA: TGTGCCAGCAGCAGATCAGGGTTCGACGAGCAGTACTTC. Amino acid sequence: CASSRSGFDEQYF.

The chain has TRBV5-4 and TRBJ1-1, with 8 bases aligning to TRBD1. Germline loops: CDR1 SGHNT, CDR2 YYREEE (reference sequence). V lost 4 bases, J lost 3 bases, and 5 bases stayed unmatched. CDR3 length: 14 amino acids. The chain's CDR3 is CASSPWTGHTEAFF. The CDR3 DNA reads as TGTGCCAGCAGCCCCTGGACAGGGCACACTGAAGCTTTCTTT.

The chain links TRBV7-8 to TRBJ1-5, with D perhaps matching TRBD1 (6 bases). V lost 5 bases and J lost 0, with 11 bases in between. CDR1 is SGHVS, CDR2 FQNEAQ, per germline. This CDR3 region has 15 residues. The DNA for the CDR3 is TGTGCCAGCAGCCAAGGGACATTTAGCAATCAGCCCCAGCATTTT. Encoded protein: CASSQGTFSNQPQHF.

The chain is built from TRBV14 and TRBJ1-2; D remains ambiguous. This CDR3 has 13 amino acids. Germline values: CDR1 SGHDN, CDR2 FVKESK. Trimming took 4 bases from V and 7 from J, leaving 13 bases between them. Written as DNA, the CDR3 is TGTGCCAGCAGCCGCGTACCCAGCGCTGGCTACACCTTC. Residues: CASSRVPSAGYTF.

The chain joins TRBV15 to TRBJ1-2; 7 nucleotides align to TRBD1. V was clipped by 5 bases and J by 5 bases; unmatched bases: 17. The CDR3 sequence is 17 residues long. Germline assignment: CDR1 LNHNV and CDR2 YYDKDF (reference sequence). Written as DNA, the CDR3 is TGTGCCACCAGCTCCGAAAGACAGGGCCCCAAGGAATATGGCTACACCTTC. Translating gives CATSSERQGPKEYGYTF. The entire variable domain, with the rest obtained from reference TRBV15 and TRBJ1-2, is as follows: DAMVIQNPRYQVTQFGKPVTLSCSQTLNHNVMYWYQQKSSQAPKLLFHYYDKDFNNEADTPDNFQSRRPNTSFCFLDIRSPGLGDTAMYLCATSSERQGPKEYGYTFGSGTRLTVV.

The rearrangement uses TRBV7-9 and TRBJ1-1, with 8 bases matching TRBD1. The CDR3 is made up of 16 amino acids. Trimming took 5 bases from V and 4 from J; bases not matched to a gene: 12. Germline CDR1 SEHNR, CDR2 FQNEAQ (reference sequence). CDR3 bases: TGTGCCAGCAGCGTAAACAGGGGGGTAGGGAGCACTGAAGCTTTCTTT. Its protein product is CASSVNRGVGSTEAFF. Supplemented by reference TRBV7-9 and TRBJ1-1, the full variable domain reads DTGVSQNPRHKITKRGQNVTFRCDPISEHNRLYWYRQTLGQGPEFLTYFQNEAQLEKSRLLSDRFSAERPKGSFSTLEIQRTEQGDSAMYLCASSVNRGVGSTEAFFGQGTRLTVV.

J is TRBJ2-1 and V is TRBV18; 7 nucleotides line up with TRBD2. The V and J ends lost 2 bases and 6 bases, in that order; junction bases with no gene match: 7. Per the germline V gene, CDR1 is KGHSH and CDR2 is LQKENI. The CDR3 has 15 residues. CDR3 sequence reads: CASSPAGDLFNEQFF. In DNA form, the CDR3 reads TGTGCCAGCTCACCAGCGGGAGATCTTTTCAATGAGCAGTTCTTC.

V gene TRBV13 combines with J gene TRBJ2-2, with 14 bases aligning to TRBD2. After removal of 3 bases from V and 6 bases from J, the junction contained 9 bases not matched to a gene. The germline V gene encodes CDR1 PRHDT and CDR2 FYEKMQ (reference sequence). The length of the CDR3 is 18 residues. In nucleotides, the CDR3 is TGTGCCAGCAGCTTCCCGGGACTAGCGGGAGTCAACGCCGGGGAGCTGTTTTTT. It translates to CASSFPGLAGVNAGELFF.

The rearrangement joins TRBV13 to TRBJ1-3; the D is unclear. The CDR3 runs 13 residues. Germline V gives CDR1 PRHDT, CDR2 FYEKMQ (reference sequence). The V and J ends lost 0 bases and 4 bases respectively, with 4 bases between them. The CDR3 sequence is CASSLGRGNTIYF. The CDR3 nucleotides read TGTGCCAGCAGCTTAGGTCGGGGAAACACCATATATTTT.

This clone was counted a few times. V is TRBV2 and J is TRBJ1-5; possible D gene TRBD1, 5 bases. The V gene's germline CDR1 is SNHLY and CDR2 FYNNEI. CDR3 length equals 13 residues. The V gene lost 6 bases and the J gene lost 2 bases, with 8 bases spanning the gap. Written as DNA, the CDR3 is TGTGCCAGCAGACTACAGGGCAATCAGCCCCAGCATTTT. This gives the protein CASRLQGNQPQHF.

The chain couples TRBV29-1 to TRBJ2-5, with TRBD2 matching over 15 bases. CDR3 size: 16 residues. V was clipped by 6 bases and J by 1 base; unmatched bases: 6. Germline lookup yields CDR1 SQVTM and CDR2 ANQGSEA. CDR3 protein: CSVAGTSGGLQETQYF. The CDR3 DNA is TGCAGCGTGGCAGGGACTAGCGGGGGGCTCCAAGAGACCCAGTACTTC.

The chain employs TRBV6-1 and TRBJ1-2; TRBD1 agrees at 12 bases. With V trimmed by 3 bases and J by 4 bases, 9 bases remained unmatched. Germline V gene sequence: CDR1 MNHNS, CDR2 SASEGT. This CDR3 is 17 amino acids long. The chain's CDR3 is CASSDPAGQGAGYGYTF. CDR3 coding DNA: TGTGCCAGCAGTGACCCTGCGGGACAGGGGGCTGGCTATGGCTACACCTTC.

The chain combines TRBV9 with TRBJ2-5; 10 bases align to TRBD2. V gave up 4 bases and J gave up 4 bases; unmatched junction bases: 10. The CDR3 totals 16 residues. Germline V gene data show CDR1 as SGDLS and CDR2 as YYNGEE. The CDR3 coding sequence is TGTGCCAGCAGCCCTCAAGCGGGGGGGTCCGGAGAGACCCAGTACTTC. Translated, it gives CASSPQAGGSGETQYF.

This rearrangement joins TRBV7-9 to TRBJ1-1, with 7 positions matching TRBD1. Germline V CDR1 and CDR2: SEHNR, FQNEAQ (reference sequence). V was clipped by 3 bases and J by 2 bases; unmatched bases: 6. This CDR3 spans 15 amino acids. CDR3 amino acids: CASSFAGGANTEAFF. The DNA for the CDR3 is TGTGCCAGCAGCTTCGCAGGGGGTGCCAACACTGAAGCTTTCTTT.

The chain combines TRBV9 with TRBJ2-1, with D perhaps matching TRBD1 (5 bases). The CDR3 is 13 residues long. The germline V gene has CDR1 SGDLS and CDR2 YYNGEE. The V gene lost 4 bases and the J gene lost 8 bases, with 13 bases spanning the gap. CDR3 amino acids: CASSRSGFDEQFF. The CDR3 coding sequence is TGTGCCAGCAGCCGATCAGGGTTCGATGAGCAGTTCTTC.

The V call is TRBV20-1, the J call TRBJ2-1; the match to TRBD2 covers 11 bases. Germline lookup yields CDR1 DFQATT and CDR2 SNEGSKA (reference sequence). CDR3 length: 11 residues. V gave up 6 bases and J gave up 13 bases; unmatched junction bases: 5. The CDR3 loop reads CSASSGRIQFF. The CDR3 DNA is TGCAGTGCGTCTAGCGGGAGGATACAGTTCTTC.

The gene calls are TRBV5-1 and TRBJ2-3; the D gene is possibly TRBD2 (6 bases). Per germline, CDR1 SGHRS and CDR2 YFSETQ. CDR3 size: 15 residues. With 5 bases removed from V and 8 bases from J, the gap between germline ends came to 21 bases. CDR3 in amino acids: CASSGTGGTRGTQYF. CDR3 nucleotide sequence: TGCGCCAGCAGTGGAACGGGTGGGACTCGGGGTACGCAGTATTTT.

The gene calls are TRBV9 and TRBJ1-3, with 10 bases aligning to TRBD1. This CDR3 is 17 amino acids long. Germline values: CDR1 SGDLS, CDR2 YYNGEE. V lost 4 bases to trimming and J lost 7 bases; unmatched junction nucleotides: 14. Written as DNA, the CDR3 is TGTGCCAGCAGCTCCGGGACAGGGGTTTTACGAGGTAACACCATATATTTT. Translating it yields CASSSGTGVLRGNTIYF.

The genes are TRBV7-2 and TRBJ1-5; D possibly corresponds to TRBD1 (5 bases). V lost 5 bases to trimming and J lost 2 bases, with 16 bases between them. The germline CDR1 and CDR2 sequences are SGHTA and FQGNSA. The CDR3 is 16 residues long. CDR3 protein: CASSPLRGAGNQPQHF. Written as DNA, the CDR3 is TGTGCCAGCAGCCCCTTGCGCGGGGCTGGCAATCAGCCCCAGCATTTT.